The sequence of this T cell receptor (beta chain) was determined in a study of blood T cells in healthy people across ages. Points from the study as a whole: The recorded TCR beta diversity per million T cells decreased in a roughly linear manner with age. Considered underestimates were the diversity estimates obtained from one million T cells.

With regard to this clonotype: Its antigen is currently unknown.

Every donor provided 8.5 to 10 milliliters of peripheral blood. With a J-beta primer mix and a sample-barcoded 5' primer, a second PCR ran about 7 to 12 cycles. Using its own MiXCR run on the 5' RACE reads, TCRdb lists one record per CDR3 protein. The repertoire holds 450,000 to 700,000 distinct CDR3 sequences, with 25% to 30% as singletons. V lost 2 bases to trimming and J lost 1 base; unmatched junction nucleotides: 7. The CDR3 sequence is 16 residues long. The germline CDR1 and CDR2 sequences are SGHRS and YFSETQ. The sequence came from a woman in her seventies in good health. What was sequenced was blood. The rearrangement joins TRBV5-1 to TRBJ1-1; TRBD1 matches at 8 bases. This CDR3 is CASSFSGTGANTEAFF. The DNA of the CDR3 is TGCGCCAGCAGCTTCTCCGGGACAGGAGCGAACACTGAAGCTTTCTTT.